This TCR beta chain was documented in a study of human T cells and chemical hapten exposure. General observations from the study: Significantly greater numbers of large CDR3 similarity clusters came from expanded TCRs than from controls.

Time point: pre-sensitization, week 0. The sample's treatment: therapeutic diphenylcyclopropenone sensitization with weekly scalp DPC. Of note for this clonotype: The antigen remains unidentified.

MiXCR was run by TCRdb on the RACE reads, yielding one entry per CDR3 protein. The table lists 99,000 or so distinct CDR3 sequences, 10% to 12% of them singletons, with around 3.1% in the top ten. The sample here was whole blood, taken in connection with sensitization to the hapten diphenylcyclopropenone (DPC). This TCR came from a woman aged 55-75 years with alopecia areata. Some clones in this sample may be carry-over from other donors' samples.

The CDR3 DNA is TGTGCCAGCAGCCCGGGACTAGCGGTCTACGAGCAGTACTTC. Translation: CASSPGLAVYEQYF. The chain carries TRBV4-2 and TRBJ2-7; 11 positions match TRBD2. Trimming removed 4 bases from V and 3 bases from J; junction bases left unmatched: 2. The CDR3 has 14 amino acids. From germline, CDR1 is LGHNA and CDR2 YNFKEQ.